What follows is one T cell receptor (beta chain) and its context. The table came from immunoSEQ multiplex PCR; TCRdb's copy has only in-frame clones and leaves some out. The sample yields about 50,000 clones, more than 85% seen once. This record comes from a study of blood T cell repertoires in COVID-19. V was clipped by 3 bases and J by 3 bases, with 11 bases between them. The CDR3 runs to 14 residues. Looked up from germline, CDR1 is LNHDA and CDR2 is SQIVND (reference sequence). The TCR sequence derives from a man between 50 and 59 years old with active COVID-19. Sample: peripheral blood. The V call is TRBV19, the J call TRBJ1-2; perhaps TRBD1 as D (5 bases). The CDR3 here is CASSIRGGDYGYTF. CDR3 sequence (DNA): TGTGCCAGTAGTATCAGAGGAGGGGACTATGGCTACACCTTC.